A selection of T cell receptor beta chains follows, all from one sample in a study of blood T cells in healthy people across ages. MiXCR was run by TCRdb on the 5' RACE reads, yielding one entry per CDR3 protein. The sample has 1 million or so distinct CDR3 sequences, less than 25% seen once. The same data also contributed to another study, on T cells of mothers and their children.

The sequenced sample was blood. All receptors derive from a girl aged 2-10 years in good health. Each CDR3 is given with its conserved first and last residue. Each record gives: D gene, J gene, V gene, clone size, CDR3 protein, CDR3 DNA. The D gene is left open where the match is weak. Rows may omit the clone size; those that give it use once, few, many or a size class.

>TRBD1|TRBJ2-5|TRBV6-6|few
CASSYSDRGRETQYF
TGTGCCAGCAGTTACTCGGACAGGGGAAGAGAGACCCAGTACTTC
>NA|TRBJ2-1|TRBV16|NA
CASSQRTGERQFF
TGTGCCAGCAGCCAACGGACGGGGGAGAGGCAGTTCTTC
>NA|TRBJ1-1|TRBV14|NA
CASSQAQTANTEAFF
TGTGCCAGCAGCCAAGCACAGACAGCGAACACTGAAGCTTTCTTT
>NA|TRBJ1-2|TRBV29-1|NA
CSVSGRENYGYTF
TGCAGCGTTTCGGGACGGGAGAACTATGGCTACACCTTC
>NA|TRBJ1-6|TRBV12-3/TRBV12-4|NA
CASSPGSESSYNSPLHF
TGTGCCAGCAGTCCCGGCAGCGAGAGCTCCTATAATTCACCCCTCCACTTT
>NA|TRBJ1-1|TRBV4-1|NA
CASSLQGGKNTEAFF
TGCGCCAGCAGCCTACAGGGTGGGAAGAACACTGAAGCTTTCTTT
>NA|TRBJ1-2|TRBV2|NA
CASAVRRNYGYTF
TGTGCCAGCGCGGTTCGCCGGAACTATGGCTACACCTTC
>NA|TRBJ2-7|TRBV6-2/TRBV6-3|NA
CASTHPGSYEQYF
TGTGCCAGCACCCACCCAGGATCCTACGAGCAGTACTTC
>TRBD1|TRBJ2-6|TRBV5-6|NA
CASSPTDRGLWANVLTF
TGTGCCAGCAGCCCAACCGACAGGGGGCTCTGGGCCAACGTCCTGACTTTC
>TRBD2|TRBJ2-1|TRBV7-9|NA
CASTRTGTSDHNEQFF
TGTGCCAGCACCCGAACCGGGACTAGCGACCACAATGAGCAGTTCTTC
>NA|TRBJ1-1|TRBV20-1|NA
CSASVGGGRTEAFF
TGCAGTGCTAGTGTCGGGGGGGGCCGGACTGAAGCTTTCTTT
>NA|TRBJ2-1|TRBV7-6|NA
CASSLWPQAGQFF
TGTGCCAGCAGCTTATGGCCCCAGGCGGGGCAGTTCTTC
>TRBD1|TRBJ1-6|TRBV11-3|few
CASSRTGESPLHF
TGTGCCAGCAGTCGCACAGGGGAATCACCCCTCCACTTT
>NA|TRBJ1-1|TRBV7-2|few
CASSFLAAPLEAFF
TGTGCCAGCAGCTTCTTAGCGGCCCCCCTTGAAGCTTTCTTT
>NA|TRBJ1-4|TRBV11-3|NA
CASSAAHGAFEKLFF
TGTGCCAGCAGCGCGGCCCACGGAGCATTTGAAAAACTGTTTTTT
>TRBD2|TRBJ2-1|TRBV12-3/TRBV12-4|NA
CASGPSGRFDEQFF
TGTGCCAGCGGTCCTAGCGGGAGATTCGATGAGCAGTTCTTC
>TRBD2|TRBJ2-1|TRBV7-3|few
CDSSPYSGSSYNEQFF
TGTGACAGCAGCCCCTATAGCGGGAGCTCCTACAATGAGCAGTTCTTC
>NA|TRBJ2-7|TRBV28|few
CASSFLGYPYEQYF
TGTGCCAGCAGTTTCCTCGGATATCCCTACGAGCAGTACTTC
>NA|TRBJ2-4|TRBV6-2/TRBV6-3|NA
CASSQTLDFQYF
TGTGCCAGCAGCCAGACTCTGGACTTTCAGTACTTC
>TRBD1|TRBJ1-5|TRBV27|NA
CASSARGFIEPQHF
TGTGCCAGCAGCGCCAGGGGGTTCATTGAGCCCCAGCATTTT
>NA|TRBJ2-7|TRBV20-1|few
CSARGREYEQYF
TGCAGTGCTAGAGGAAGGGAGTACGAGCAGTACTTC
>NA|TRBJ2-1|TRBV5-1|NA
CASSLWQGSSYNEQFF
TGCGCCAGCAGCTTGTGGCAGGGAAGCTCCTACAATGAGCAGTTCTTC
>NA|TRBJ2-7|TRBV11-2|few
CASSLGAQDYEQYF
TGTGCCAGCAGCTTAGGGGCGCAGGATTACGAGCAGTACTTC
>NA|TRBJ2-1|TRBV10-2|NA
CASSEGRGPDGQFF
TGCGCCAGCAGTGAGGGGCGGGGTCCTGACGGGCAGTTCTTC
>TRBD2|TRBJ2-3|TRBV7-9|NA
CASSLLRGGTDTQYF
TGTGCCAGCAGCTTATTGCGGGGGGGCACAGATACGCAGTATTTT
>NA|TRBJ2-3|TRBV29-1|NA
CSVGGGSDTQYF
TGCAGCGTCGGTGGGGGCTCAGATACGCAGTATTTT
>NA|TRBJ1-2|TRBV20-1|NA
CSATTDNYGYTF
TGCAGTGCTACTACAGATAACTATGGCTACACCTTC
>NA|TRBJ2-5|TRBV29-1|few
CSVEDRGVAETQYF
TGCAGCGTTGAAGATAGGGGGGTAGCGGAGACCCAGTACTTC
>NA|TRBJ2-7|TRBV6-6|NA
CASSYEGGVSYEQYF
TGTGCCAGCAGTTACGAGGGGGGAGTCTCCTACGAGCAGTACTTC
>TRBD1|TRBJ1-1|TRBV12-3/TRBV12-4|few
CASSFSTGTGWIGTPEAFF
TGTGCCAGCAGTTTCTCCACCGGGACAGGGTGGATTGGGACCCCTGAAGCTTTCTTT
>TRBD2|TRBJ2-3|TRBV12-3/TRBV12-4|NA
CASSLIYGRRTDTQYF
TGTGCCAGCAGTCTAATTTACGGGAGGAGAACAGATACGCAGTATTTT
>NA|TRBJ2-7|TRBV12-3/TRBV12-4|NA
CASSLTASATYEQYF
TGTGCCAGCAGTTTGACGGCTAGCGCTACCTACGAGCAGTACTTC
>NA|TRBJ1-2|TRBV7-9|NA
CASSLGPTDSYYGYTF
TGTGCCAGCAGCTTAGGCCCCACCGACAGTTACTATGGCTACACCTTC
>TRBD1|TRBJ2-7|TRBV9|NA
CASSAGTADEQYF
TGTGCCAGCAGCGCCGGGACAGCGGACGAGCAGTACTTC
>TRBD2|TRBJ2-5|TRBV5-5|NA
CASSLLSGTSGRGETQYF
TGTGCCAGCAGCTTACTGTCCGGGACTAGCGGGAGGGGAGAGACCCAGTACTTC
>TRBD1|TRBJ2-3|TRBV14|many
CASSPTGTGLTDTQYF
TGTGCCAGCAGCCCGACCGGGACAGGACTGACAGATACGCAGTATTTT
>TRBD1|TRBJ2-3|TRBV15|NA
CATSDRDGPDTQYF
TGTGCCACCAGCGACAGGGACGGCCCAGATACGCAGTATTTT